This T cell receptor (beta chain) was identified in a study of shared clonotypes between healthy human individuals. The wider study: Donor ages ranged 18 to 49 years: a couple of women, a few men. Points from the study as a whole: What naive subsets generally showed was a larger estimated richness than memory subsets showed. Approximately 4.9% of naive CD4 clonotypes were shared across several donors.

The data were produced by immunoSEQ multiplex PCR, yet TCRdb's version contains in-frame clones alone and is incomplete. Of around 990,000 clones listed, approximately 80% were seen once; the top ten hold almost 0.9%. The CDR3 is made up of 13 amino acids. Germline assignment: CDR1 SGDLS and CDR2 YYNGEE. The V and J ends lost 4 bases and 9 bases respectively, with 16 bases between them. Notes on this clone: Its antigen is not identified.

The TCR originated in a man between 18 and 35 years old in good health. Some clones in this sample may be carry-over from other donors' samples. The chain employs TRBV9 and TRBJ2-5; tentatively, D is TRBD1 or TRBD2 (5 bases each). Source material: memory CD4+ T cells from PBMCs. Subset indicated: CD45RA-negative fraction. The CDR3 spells CASSPGPMVAQYF. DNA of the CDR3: TGTGCCAGCAGCCCGGGACCGATGGTGGCCCAGTACTTC. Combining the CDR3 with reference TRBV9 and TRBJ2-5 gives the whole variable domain DSGVTQTPKHLITATGQRVTLRCSPRSGDLSVYWYQQSLDQGLQFLIQYYNGEERAKGNILERFSAQQFPDLHSELNLSSLELGDSALYFCASSPGPMVAQYFGPGTRLLVL.